The 14 T cell receptor beta chains below come from one sample, sequenced in a study of cytomegalovirus exposure and HLA in healthy donors. TCRdb keeps only in-frame clones here, not all; method: immunoSEQ multiplex PCR. The repertoire consists of 90,000 or so clones, with around 85% occurring once and the leading ten covering approximately 22%. The material sequenced was PBMCs. The receptors derive from a young man in good health and CMV-seropositive.

The table lists this clone with a few counts. This sequence joins TRBV7-3 and TRBJ2-1; 9 bases are a match to TRBD1. Trimming removed 5 bases from V and 7 bases from J; junction bases left unmatched: 9. This CDR3 spans 15 amino acids. Germline assignment: CDR1 SGHTA and CDR2 FQGTGA. CDR3 DNA: TGTGCCAGCAGCCTAATACAGGGGGCCGGGAATGAGCAGTTCTTC. Protein product: CASSLIQGAGNEQFF.

The J gene is TRBJ1-1, the V gene TRBV6-6, with TRBD1 matching over 7 bases. V lost 6 bases and J lost 1; bases outside the gene matches: 5. The CDR3 contains 14 residues. In germline, CDR1 is MNHNY, CDR2 SVGAGI (reference sequence). The CDR3 loop reads CASRYQGGNTEAFF. In DNA, the CDR3 is TGTGCCAGCAGATATCAGGGGGGGAACACTGAAGCTTTCTTT.

The chain carries TRBV25-1 and TRBJ2-2; TRBD2 agrees at 7 bases. The CDR3 spans 17 residues. Germline V CDR1 and CDR2: MGHDK, SYGVNS. J gave up 1 base and V 1 base, and 6 bases lay outside the gene matches. The CDR3 spells CASSEWGGGWNTGELFF. The CDR3 region has the DNA TGTGCCAGCAGTGAATGGGGGGGTGGGTGGAACACCGGGGAGCTGTTTTTT.

The chain couples TRBV4-2 to TRBJ2-7; 9 positions agree with TRBD1. Germline CDR1 and CDR2: LGHNA and YNFKEQ. V lost 2 bases to trimming and J lost 5 bases; unmatched junction nucleotides: 10. This CDR3 spans 16 amino acids. The CDR3 loop reads CASSQPLQGAGNEQYF. The CDR3 DNA sequence: TGTGCCAGCAGCCAACCCCTACAGGGGGCTGGCAACGAGCAGTACTTC.

The chain couples TRBV19 to TRBJ2-6; TRBD1 aligns across 10 bases. Germline V CDR1 and CDR2: LNHDA, SQIVND (reference sequence). The CDR3 runs 19 residues. J was trimmed by 0 bases and V by 6 bases; bases with no gene match: 11. This chain's CDR3 is CASSKERDRGSSGANVLTF. Written as DNA, the CDR3 is TGTGCCAGTAGCAAGGAGCGGGACAGGGGTAGCTCTGGGGCCAACGTCCTGACTTTC.

The V and J genes are TRBV6-5 and TRBJ2-7, with TRBD1 as a possible D gene (6 bases). With 3 bases removed from V and 2 bases from J, the gap between germline ends came to 14 bases. The CDR3 consists of 15 residues. Per germline, CDR1 MNHEY and CDR2 SVGAGI. The CDR3 DNA is TGTGCCAGCAGTTATAACGCTGGGGGCCCCTACGAGCAGTACTTC. This sequence encodes CASSYNAGGPYEQYF.

This CDR3 reads CASSWYRGIQPQHF. Written as DNA, the CDR3 is TGTGCCAGCAGTTGGTACAGGGGGATTCAGCCCCAGCATTTT. This chain connects TRBV6-5 to TRBJ1-5; 8 nucleotides agree with TRBD1. The ends lost 4 bases at V and 6 bases at J; junction bases unmatched: 5. Germline lookup yields CDR1 MNHEY and CDR2 SVGAGI. CDR3 length equals 14 residues.

The V and J genes are TRBV14 and TRBJ1-3; D unresolved. Trimming took off 2 bases at V and 0 bases at J, with 8 bases between the two ends. CDR3 length: 15 amino acids. Germline CDR1 reads SGHDN; CDR2 reads FVKESK. CDR3 residues: CASSQTVTSGNTIYF. In DNA, the CDR3 is TGTGCCAGCAGCCAAACAGTTACCTCTGGAAACACCATATATTTT.

The chain has TRBV6-5 and TRBJ1-5; D might be TRBD1 (6 bases). V was clipped by 5 bases and J by 6 bases, with 14 bases between them. The length of the CDR3 is 14 residues. Germline V gene sequence: CDR1 MNHEY, CDR2 SVGAGI. CDR3 region: CASSHGGGPQPQHF. CDR3 nucleotides: TGTGCCAGCAGTCACGGCGGGGGCCCTCAGCCCCAGCATTTT.

The chain uses TRBV28 and TRBJ2-2, with D uncertain. With 9 bases removed from V and 3 bases from J, the gap between germline ends came to 5 bases. From germline, CDR1 is MDHEN and CDR2 SYDVKM. The CDR3 length is 11 residues. CDR3 region: CASRYTGELFF. The CDR3 DNA reads TGTGCCAGTAGATACACCGGGGAGCTGTTTTTT.

This clone appeared once. The rearrangement joins TRBV20-1 to TRBJ1-1; D is undetermined. Germline CDR1 DFQATT, CDR2 SNEGSKA (reference sequence). Between the trimmed V and J ends, which lost 2 bases and 4 bases, there was a span of 5 bases. The CDR3 sequence is 11 residues long. The chain's CDR3 is CSARPFTEAFF. The CDR3 coding sequence is TGCAGTGCTAGACCGTTCACTGAAGCTTTCTTT.

The chain joins TRBV19 to TRBJ2-5; the D gene is possibly TRBD1 (5 bases). This CDR3 has 13 amino acids. CDR1 and CDR2 from the germline V gene are LNHDA and SQIVND (reference sequence). V gave up 7 bases and J gave up 4 bases, with 13 bases separating them. CDR3 bases: TGTGCCAGTACAGGGCCCGCAGCAGAGACCCAGTACTTC. Residues: CASTGPAAETQYF.

This chain uses TRBV11-3 with TRBJ1-1; 7 positions match TRBD1. V shed 4 bases and J 7 bases; nucleotides not matched to a gene: 0. The CDR3 loop spans 11 amino acids. Germline V gene data show CDR1 as SGHNT and CDR2 as YENEEA. CDR3 amino acids: CASSWTGEAFF. As DNA, the CDR3 is TGTGCCAGCAGCTGGACAGGTGAAGCTTTCTTT.

The V gene is TRBV5-1, the J gene TRBJ2-3, with D possibly matching TRBD1 (5 bases). V was clipped by 0 bases and J by 2 bases, with 7 bases between them. CDR1 is SGHRS, CDR2 YFSETQ, per germline. This CDR3 spans 14 amino acids. The CDR3 spells CASSLVGVTDTQYF. The CDR3 bases are TGCGCCAGCAGCTTGGTAGGGGTCACAGATACGCAGTATTTT.